Presented here are 9 T cell receptor beta chains from one specimen sequenced in a study of CD8 T cells in ankylosing spondylitis. From the 5' RACE reads, TCRdb called clonotypes with MiXCR, one entry per CDR3 protein. The sample holds approximately 220,000 distinct CDR3 sequences, about 10% seen once. The sample was blood, either unsorted or a sorted T cell fraction (not recorded which). The receptor set was obtained from a male donor with ankylosing spondylitis or in good health (not recorded which).

This clonotype was found many times. The chain combines TRBV5-1 with TRBJ2-3; D ambiguous. The CDR3 covers 14 residues. CDR1 is SGHRS, CDR2 YFSETQ, per germline. V shed 2 bases and J shed 3 bases, with 10 bases lying between them. The DNA of the CDR3 is TGCGCCAGCAGCTTTGGACGGGCAACAGATACGCAGTATTTT. It codes for CASSFGRATDTQYF.

Note on this clonotype: Sequence at one end of the junction differs from germline and may be a read error. The chain is built from TRBV20-1 and TRBJ2-1, with a weak D call TRBD1 (6 bases). This CDR3 region has 17 residues. Looked up from germline, CDR1 is DFQATT and CDR2 is SNEGSKA (reference sequence). CDR3 amino acids: CCALAPGRGTPHNEQFF. The CDR3, as DNA: TGCTGTGCCCTCGCCCCGGGAAGGGGGACCCCCCACAATGAGCAGTTCTTC.

Only a few counts were recorded for this clonotype. The gene calls are TRBV5-1 and TRBJ2-5; D is possibly TRBD2 (6 bases). The CDR3 contains 14 residues. Trimming took off 2 bases at V and 3 bases at J, with 11 bases between the two ends. CDR1 is SGHRS, CDR2 YFSETQ, per germline. CDR3 residues: CASSFGGTKETQYF. The CDR3 bases are TGCGCCAGCAGCTTTGGGGGGACCAAAGAGACCCAGTACTTC. The full variable domain, completed using reference TRBV5-1 and TRBJ2-5, is KAGVTQTPRYLIKTRGQQVTLSCSPISGHRSVSWYQQTPGQGLQFLFEYFSETQRNKGNFPGRFSGRQFSNSRSEMNVSTLELGDSALYLCASSFGGTKETQYFGPGTRLLVL.

This clonotype has at least ten counts. The gene calls are TRBV5-1 and TRBJ2-4, with 8 bases identical to TRBD1. CDR1 and CDR2 (germline): SGHRS, YFSETQ. V lost 0 bases to trimming and J lost 0 bases; unmatched junction nucleotides: 5. The CDR3 runs to 17 residues. CDR3 DNA sequence: TGCGCCAGCAGCTTGGGACAGGGGATCCTAGCCAAAAACATTCAGTACTTC. As protein: CASSLGQGILAKNIQYF.

This clonotype was detected ten times or more. CDR3: CASSPGQIRRNEQFF. CDR3 nucleotides: TGTGCCAGCAGCCCCGGACAGATTCGACGCAATGAGCAGTTCTTC. V and J are TRBV14 and TRBJ2-1; tentatively, D is TRBD1 (6 bases). The CDR3 contains 15 residues. The germline V gene encodes CDR1 SGHDN and CDR2 FVKESK. V lost 4 bases, J lost 6 bases, and 16 bases lay in between.

This chain uses TRBV3-1 with TRBJ1-6; 8 bases agree with TRBD1. The CDR3 extends over 16 amino acids. Trimming at V came to 2 bases and at J to 6 bases, leaving 6 bases not matched to a gene. Germline V gene sequence: CDR1 LGHDT, CDR2 YNNKEL (reference sequence). CDR3 in DNA: TGTGCCAGCAGCCAATCACAGGGGGGAGCTAATTCACCCCTCCACTTT. This codes for CASSQSQGGANSPLHF.

Ten or more counts support this clonotype. The rearrangement links TRBV7-9 to TRBJ1-4, with D possibly matching TRBD1 (5 bases). V was cut by 4 bases and J by 5 bases, with 5 bases left in between. Germline CDR1 SEHNR, CDR2 FQNEAQ (reference sequence). CDR3 length equals 12 residues. The DNA for the CDR3 is TGTGCCAGCAGCTGGGGCAATGAAAAACTGTTTTTT. It translates to CASSWGNEKLFF.

Note on this clonotype: Mismatch with germline at one junction end may stem from a read error. V is TRBV3-1 and J is TRBJ2-7; 9 bases map to TRBD1. This CDR3 has 18 residues. Looked up from germline, CDR1 is LGHDT and CDR2 is YNNKEL (reference sequence). In nucleotides, the CDR3 is TGTGCCAGCTGCCAAGATCGGCCACAGGGGGCTGGTGTAGGTAAGCAGTACTTC. Translated: CASCQDRPQGAGVGKQYF.

This clonotype was detected many times. CDR3 in amino acids: CASSLYRGGGAYNEQFF. In DNA form, the CDR3 reads TGTGCCAGCAGCTTGTACAGGGGCGGGGGGGCCTACAATGAGCAGTTCTTC. The chain uses TRBV5-8 and TRBJ2-1; TRBD2 agrees at 9 bases. The trim removed 1 base at V and 2 bases at J, leaving 7 bases unmatched. The CDR3 totals 17 residues. Per germline, CDR1 SGHTS and CDR2 YDEGEE.